This note documents a single T cell receptor (beta chain) sequence. Sequenced by immunoSEQ multiplex PCR; TCRdb stores in-frame clones only, minus some. The data show some 75,000 clones, with 80% to 95% seen just once and 6.9% held by the top ten. Germline trimming cut 0 bases from V and 5 bases from J; bases unmatched to any gene: 0. This CDR3 comprises 14 residues. Per germline, CDR1 SGHDT and CDR2 YYEEEE. These data come from a study of blood T cell repertoires in COVID-19. Study-wide context: Samples of COVID-19 (acute and convalescent) were obtained from the United States, Italy and Spain.

The J gene is TRBJ1-5, the V gene TRBV5-6; 9 nucleotides match TRBD1. The sample comprised peripheral blood. The TCR sequence derives from a human donor in a cohort sampled during active COVID-19. CDR3 nucleotide sequence: TGTGCCAGCAGCTTGGGGACAGGGGATCAGCCCCAGCATTTT. Its protein product is CASSLGTGDQPQHF.